The rows below give T cell receptor beta chains drawn from one sample of a study of T-cell reconstitution after alpha-beta-depleted transplantation in children. MiXCR was run by TCRdb on the PCR reads, yielding one entry per CDR3 protein. The sample has hundreds of thousands of distinct CDR3 sequences; roughly 17% are singletons. The material was PBMCs from the stem cell graft donor, obtained from the stem cell graft. Receptors originate from a human donor who donated a stem cell graft to a child with acute myeloid leukemia. CDR3s include the opening cysteine and the closing phenylalanine or tryptophan. D genes are given only for firm matches. Not every row has a clone size; where given, it reads once, few, many or a size class.

j_call v_call cdr3_length d_call clone_size cdr3_nt cdr3_aa
TRBJ2-3 TRBV7-2 13 - many TGTGCCAGCAGCTCAGGGAACACAGATACGCAGTATTTT CASSSGNTDTQYF
TRBJ2-2 TRBV25-1 15 - few TGTGCCAGCAGTGAAATCGGAGTTCGGCCCGGGGAGCTGTTTTTT CASSEIGVRPGELFF
TRBJ2-2 TRBV5-1 17 TRBD2 few TGCGCCAGCAGCTTGGAGCCTAGCGGAGCGAACACCGGGGAGCTGTTTTTT CASSLEPSGANTGELFF
TRBJ2-3 TRBV20-1 15 - - TGCAGTGCTAGAGACCCACTAGGAAATACAGATACGCAGTATTTT CSARDPLGNTDTQYF
TRBJ1-6 TRBV20-1 15 TRBD1 many TGCAGTGCAACATCGGGACAGGCGCAAGGTTCACCCCTCCACTTT CSATSGQAQGSPLHF
TRBJ2-7 TRBV7-2 15 - - TGTGCCAGCAGCTCTTGGACAGAGTTCCTCTACGAGCAGTACTTC CASSSWTEFLYEQYF
TRBJ1-5 TRBV6-2/TRBV6-3 13 TRBD1 - TGTGCCAGCACTCAGGGGGCAGTCCAGCCCCAGCATTTT CASTQGAVQPQHF
TRBJ2-3 TRBV6-5 15 - many TGTGCCAGCAGTTACTCGCTAGCTTCCGCAGATACGCAGTATTTT CASSYSLASADTQYF
TRBJ2-1 TRBV20-1 13 TRBD1 many TGCAGTGCTCCGGGACAGGGGGGTGGTGAGCAGTTCTTC CSAPGQGGGEQFF
TRBJ2-1 TRBV5-5 13 TRBD2 many TGTGCCAGCGACGGGACTAGTGTCAATGAGCAGTTCTTC CASDGTSVNEQFF
TRBJ1-6 TRBV28 14 - many TGTGCCAGCAACTCGGGGGATAATAATTCACCCCTCCACTTT CASNSGDNNSPLHF
TRBJ1-3 TRBV29-1 15 TRBD1 many TGCAGCGCCGAAGGACAGGGGGCAACTGGAAACACCATATATTTT CSAEGQGATGNTIYF
TRBJ2-7 TRBV9 14 TRBD1 - TGTGCCAGCAGCTTCAGGACAGGGTTCGACGAGCAGTACTTC CASSFRTGFDEQYF
TRBJ1-3 TRBV20-1 15 - few TGCAGTGCTACTCCTAACCCCCAGGATTGGGACACCATATATTTT CSATPNPQDWDTIYF
TRBJ1-2 TRBV7-2 13 TRBD1 many TGTGCCAGCAGCCTAAGGGGGCTGTTTGGCTACACCTTC CASSLRGLFGYTF
TRBJ1-6 TRBV20-1 14 - many TGCAGTGCTAGGGGTGTGAGGGGGAATTCACCCCTCCACTTT CSARGVRGNSPLHF
TRBJ2-7 TRBV20-1 13 TRBD1 many TGCAGTGCTAGAATACACTCAGGGGGCGAGCAGTACTTC CSARIHSGGEQYF
TRBJ2-5 TRBV27 12 TRBD1 many TGTGCCAGCAGGACAGGGGAAGAGACCCAGTACTTC CASRTGEETQYF
TRBJ2-3 TRBV20-1 14 TRBD2 many TGCAGTGCTTCCAAGCGGGGGCCCACAGATACGCAGTATTTT CSASKRGPTDTQYF
TRBJ1-4 TRBV12-3/TRBV12-4 14 - - TGTGCCAGCAGTCAGGGGACGACTAATGAAAAACTGTTTTTT CASSQGTTNEKLFF
TRBJ1-1 TRBV10-3 16 - - TGTGCCATCAGTTCGGGGGACTCTAACCTGGGGACTGAAGCTTTCTTT CAISSGDSNLGTEAFF
TRBJ2-5 TRBV28 12 - - TGTGCCATGGGCCCCGGGGGAGAGACCCAGTACTTC CAMGPGGETQYF
TRBJ2-4 TRBV28 14 - few TGTGCCAGCAGAGAGGGGCGGGGCGGAAACATTCAGTACTTC CASREGRGGNIQYF
TRBJ1-1 TRBV9 13 - - TGTGCCAGCAGCGTACAAGTAGACACTGAAGCTTTCTTT CASSVQVDTEAFF
TRBJ2-5 TRBV3-1 15 - - TGTGCCAGCAGCCAAGATTCAAGCAGCCAAGAGACCCAGTACTTC CASSQDSSSQETQYF
TRBJ2-3 TRBV5-5 15 - few TGTGCCAGCAGCCCCGGGGGTGAGTCCACAGATACGCAGTATTTT CASSPGGESTDTQYF
TRBJ1-2 TRBV5-1 13 - many TGCGCCAGCAGCTTAGGGGACTTCTATGGCTACACCTTC CASSLGDFYGYTF
TRBJ2-7 TRBV19 14 - few TGTGCCAGTAGTATGCGCGACAGGACGTACGAGCAGTACTTC CASSMRDRTYEQYF
TRBJ2-2 TRBV10-3 16 - many TGTGCCATCAGTTTGGGGCTAGCGAGGTACACCGGGGAGCTGTTTTTT CAISLGLARYTGELFF
TRBJ2-1 TRBV20-1 13 TRBD1 many TGCAGTGCTAGAGGGGACAGGGTTAGTGAGCAGTTCTTC CSARGDRVSEQFF
TRBJ2-1 TRBV28 17 TRBD2 few TGTGCCAGCAGTTTTGCGAGCGGGGGGCACTCCTACAATGAGCAGTTCTTC CASSFASGGHSYNEQFF
TRBJ2-3 TRBV7-2 15 - many TGTGCCAGCAGCTTACAGCGGTCTTACACAGATACGCAGTATTTT CASSLQRSYTDTQYF
TRBJ1-4 TRBV20-1 14 - many TGCAGTGCCGGGCGGATCCCAACTAATGAAAAACTGTTTTTT CSAGRIPTNEKLFF
TRBJ1-6 TRBV12-3/TRBV12-4 15 - - TGTGCCAGCAGTTTACTCTCCCAGGGAAGTTCACCCCTCCACTTT CASSLLSQGSSPLHF
TRBJ2-3 TRBV24-1 16 TRBD1 many TGTGCCACCAGTGATCCGCGACAGGGAAATGGAGATACGCAGTATTTT CATSDPRQGNGDTQYF
TRBJ2-3 TRBV28 13 - - TGTGCCAGCAGACCTCAGGGTACAGATACGCAGTATTTT CASRPQGTDTQYF
TRBJ2-1 TRBV11-2 13 - many TGTGCCAGCAGCCCCCCTGTCGGCAATGAGCAGTTCTTC CASSPPVGNEQFF
TRBJ2-1 TRBV7-3 15 - few TGTGCCAGCAGCTTGAGGGGCCCCCCCTACAATGAGCAGTTCTTC CASSLRGPPYNEQFF
TRBJ2-1 TRBV5-1 15 - - TGCGCCAGCAGCTTCCGGAGGGGGGACTACAATGAGCAGTTCTTC CASSFRRGDYNEQFF
TRBJ1-1 TRBV7-2 13 - many TGTGCCAGCAGCTTAGCGAGGCCAGCTGAAGCTTTCTTT CASSLARPAEAFF
TRBJ2-5 TRBV29-1 15 TRBD2 - TGCAGCGTCGGGAGGGGGACCCTGGGGCAAGAGACCCAGTACTTC CSVGRGTLGQETQYF
TRBJ2-1 TRBV20-1 12 TRBD2 many TGCAGTGCGACTAGCCTCCTAAATGAGCAGTTCTTC CSATSLLNEQFF
TRBJ2-3 TRBV7-2 15 - many TGTGCCAGCAGCGCGCAGGGGTACGGGGCAGATACGCAGTATTTT CASSAQGYGADTQYF